Given below is one T cell receptor beta chain in context. What antigen it recognizes has not been identified. Per-nucleotide qualities are absent, and no much larger clonotype sits a single base away. The collaborating institutions used their own protocols to collect whole blood in K2EDTA tubes. Collaborator samples were shipped for TCRbeta analysis as frozen whole blood, isolated PBMCs, or DNA extracted from either sample type. Reading the germline V gene gives CDR1 SGHRS and CDR2 YFSETQ. Counted from cysteine to phenylalanine, this CDR3 has 15 amino acids. Only the CDR3 portion is preserved as DNA: 45 bases, with reading frame beginning at the first base. Trimming removed 0 bases from V and 0 bases from J, leaving 7 bases between the germline ends. TCRbeta CDR3 regions were amplified from genomic DNA using the immunoSEQ Assay, a bias-controlled multiplex PCR. The authors' pipeline ran thus. The number of nucleated cells in each sample was estimated by amplification of reference gene primers within the assay. Sequence reads were collapsed and filtered to measure the absolute abundance of every unique TCRbeta CDR3 rearrangement. For each sample, productive Simpson clonality was calculated by taking the square root of Simpson's diversity index across productive rearrangements. TCRdb carries this immuneACCESS record with in-frame sequences only. Its versions omit some clonotypes, under half of them owing to an unresolved V gene in the studies checked, with the rest unexplained. V and J calls and clone size follow that table, whereas D and trimming were derived from the DNA. Across this sample there are 76,000 or so clones, with approximately 80% seen only once. The leading ten clones occupy 8.5% to 14% of the sample.

This sample stems from a study of blood T cell repertoires in COVID-19 (dated by TCRdb to 2018 to 2020). Context from the whole study: Collaborator samples came from the United States, Italy and Spain and covered acute and convalescent phases of COVID-19. The material from the prospective study consisted of cDNA or gDNA derived from T cells, B-cell-depleted T cells, or PBMCs. Deeply sampled blood TCRbeta repertoires from subjects exposed to, actively infected with, or recovered from COVID-19 were included in the dataset. The repertoires were made available in a free public database intended to serve as a resource for research on the immune response to SARS-CoV-2. The samples were drawn from two sources: the first 160 participants of the ongoing ImmuneRACE study, and 950 to 1,500 subjects contributed by 6 global collaborators. A de-identified subject ID, COVID-19 status, age in years and sex were almost always included in the sample metadata. Where available, HLA class I and class II types were taken from metadata supplied by the sample provider and were not determined by assay-based typing. Study-wide findings and limitations: How much clinical and demographic metadata was included differed by source and by participant, and the metadata was provided uncurated.

In this chain, TRBV5-1 is recombined with TRBJ1-5, with the D gene too uncertain to name. The clonotype was recovered from a man in his forties or fifties with acute or convalescent COVID-19. The specimen sequenced was peripheral blood. The DNA reads TGCGCCAGCAGCTTGGACGGGAATAGCAATCAGCCCCAGCATTTT. The resulting protein is CASSLDGNSNQPQHF.